The 27 T cell receptor beta chains below all came from one sample that was sequenced in a study of T-cell memory formation after mild COVID-19. TCRdb re-called the 5' RACE reads through MiXCR, storing one row per CDR3 protein. The sample contains roughly 300,000 distinct CDR3 sequences, 12% to 15% of which appear only once. The sample taken for sequencing was PBMCs or a T cell subset sorted from them (not recorded which). Receptor source: a man in his late teens or twenties who had mild COVID-19 (a few samples of this study predate the infection). Cell type and time point are not known.

This clonotype was detected only a few times. The chain joins TRBV3-1 to TRBJ1-1; D remains ambiguous. The CDR3 extends over 15 amino acids. Germline V gene lookup returns CDR1 LGHDT and CDR2 YNNKEL (reference sequence). The V and J ends lost 4 bases and 4 bases respectively, with 16 bases between them. CDR3 coding DNA: TGTGCCAGCAGCCTCTACGGGGATGAGGGCACTGAAGCTTTCTTT. Translation: CASSLYGDEGTEAFF.

The rearrangement uses TRBV5-1 and TRBJ1-1; 9 bases align to TRBD1. The germline V gene encodes CDR1 SGHRS and CDR2 YFSETQ. There are 14 residues in the CDR3. Unmatched junction bases numbered 7, after V lost 4 bases and J lost 6 bases. Here the CDR3 DNA reads TGCGCCAGCAGCGAGGGACAGGGACTCTCTGAAGCTTTCTTT. Its translation is CASSEGQGLSEAFF. Based on the CDR3 plus reference TRBV5-1 and TRBJ1-1, the full variable domain is KAGVTQTPRYLIKTRGQQVTLSCSPISGHRSVSWYQQTPGQGLQFLFEYFSETQRNKGNFPGRFSGRQFSNSRSEMNVSTLELGDSALYLCASSEGQGLSEAFFGQGTRLTVV.

This clonotype was seen at least ten times. The gene calls are TRBV29-1 and TRBJ2-3, with 9 bases identical to TRBD1. The ends lost 3 bases at V and 2 bases at J; junction bases unmatched: 6. The CDR3 runs 15 residues. Germline CDR1 reads SQVTM; CDR2 reads ANQGSEA. The CDR3 coding sequence is TGCAGCGTTGACGGGACAGGGTTATCCACAGATACGCAGTATTTT. As protein: CSVDGTGLSTDTQYF.

Only one count was recorded for this clonotype. In DNA form, the CDR3 reads TGTGCCAGCGGAGGGGACTCCGGGTACCAGCCCCAGCATTTT. Its protein product is CASGGDSGYQPQHF. This rearrangement joins TRBV9 to TRBJ1-5; D possibly corresponds to TRBD1 (5 bases). The CDR3 spans 14 residues. V was shortened by 7 bases and J by 7 bases, with 18 bases between the two germline ends. CDR1 is SGDLS, CDR2 YYNGEE, per germline.

In regard to this clonotype: The junction departs from the called germline gene at one end, perhaps through a read error. This chain joins TRBV5-1 and TRBJ2-2; the D gene is possibly TRBD1 (6 bases). Germline V gives CDR1 SGHRS, CDR2 YFSETQ. The CDR3 is 15 residues long. The CDR3 loop reads CASSLWQGNTWELFF. The CDR3 DNA is TGCGCCAGCAGCTTGTGGCAGGGGAACACCTGGGAGCTGTTTTTT.

This clonotype was observed a few times. This rearrangement joins TRBV29-1 to TRBJ2-7; the D call may be TRBD1 or TRBD2 (5 bases each). The CDR3 has 10 amino acids. The germline V and J ends were trimmed by 6 bases and 5 bases, with 8 bases remaining between them. Per the germline V gene, CDR1 is SQVTM and CDR2 is ANQGSEA. The CDR3 nucleotides are TGCAGCGTGGGGACGGACGAGCAGTACTTC. Its translation is CSVGTDEQYF.

This chain links TRBV27 with TRBJ2-1; D is perhaps TRBD2 (6 bases). With 11 bases removed from V and 0 bases from J, the gap between germline ends came to 11 bases. The CDR3 is 13 amino acids. Germline V gene lookup returns CDR1 MNHEY and CDR2 SMNVEV (reference sequence). In DNA form, the CDR3 reads TGTGCCGCGGGATACAGCTCCTACAATGAGCAGTTCTTC. It is translated as CAAGYSSYNEQFF.

This clonotype was seen more than once but under ten times. CDR3 nucleotide sequence: TGTGCCACCAGCAGAGCCCTAGGGACTCATCCCTACGAGCAGTACTTC. It is translated as CATSRALGTHPYEQYF. The rearrangement uses TRBV15 and TRBJ2-7, with a weak D call TRBD2 (6 bases). Trimming stripped 1 base from V and 2 bases from J, with 15 bases between. The CDR3 is 16 residues long. Looked up from germline, CDR1 is LNHNV and CDR2 is YYDKDF (reference sequence).

This clonotype was observed many times. The chain recombines TRBV6-5 with TRBJ2-6, with TRBD2 as a possible D gene (6 bases). V lost 8 bases, J lost 0 bases, and 14 bases lay in between. Germline values: CDR1 MNHEY, CDR2 SVGAGI. The CDR3 covers 16 residues. CDR3 sequence (DNA): TGTGCCAGCCATACCGGCGGGGTCTCTGGGGCCAACGTCCTGACTTTC. Its protein is CASHTGGVSGANVLTF.

The V and J genes are TRBV28 and TRBJ1-6; 8 bases are a match to TRBD1. Trimming removed 7 bases from V and 9 bases from J; junction bases left unmatched: 5. Germline assignment: CDR1 MDHEN and CDR2 SYDVKM. This CDR3 spans 13 amino acids. CDR3 amino acids: CASTRDRPSPLHF. DNA for the CDR3: TGTGCCAGCACCCGGGACAGGCCTTCACCCCTCCACTTT.

This clonotype was recorded at least ten times. DNA of the CDR3: TGCGCCAGCAGCGGCGAGGGGGCAGATACGCAGTATTTT. Translating gives CASSGEGADTQYF. This rearrangement joins TRBV5-1 to TRBJ2-3; tentatively, D is TRBD1 (6 bases). Per germline, CDR1 SGHRS and CDR2 YFSETQ. This CDR3 has 13 amino acids. V gave up 4 bases and J gave up 4 bases, with 10 bases separating them.

This clonotype was recorded a few times. This chain uses TRBV6-2 or TRBV6-3 with TRBJ2-1; 8 bases map to TRBD2. This CDR3 spans 14 amino acids. The V gene end was trimmed by 6 bases and the J gene end by 5 bases; junction bases not matched to a gene: 6. Germline V gene sequence: CDR1 MNHEY, CDR2 SVGEGT. The CDR3 is CASRVAGTNNEQFF. The CDR3 DNA is TGTGCCAGCAGGGTAGCGGGGACTAACAATGAGCAGTTCTTC.

The sample holds a few counts of this clonotype. The V call is TRBV6-2 or TRBV6-3, the J call TRBJ1-5; TRBD1 is a possible D gene (5 bases). Germline V gives CDR1 MNHEY, CDR2 SVGEGT. Trimming shortened V by 8 bases and J by 0 bases, and 8 bases separated the two germline ends. The CDR3 totals 13 residues. The DNA of the CDR3 is TGTGCCAGCGGGACTTATAGCAATCAGCCCCAGCATTTT. This translates into CASGTYSNQPQHF.

The chain combines TRBV7-2 with TRBJ2-3; D uncertain. This CDR3 has 10 residues. V was pared by 8 bases and J by 4 bases, with 4 bases between. Germline values: CDR1 SGHTA, CDR2 FQGNSA. Here the CDR3 DNA reads TGTGCCAGCCTATCAGATACGCAGTATTTT. It codes for CASLSDTQYF.

This clonotype has only a few counts. The chain carries TRBV29-1 and TRBJ2-1, with 9 bases that match TRBD2. Germline V gene lookup returns CDR1 SQVTM and CDR2 ANQGSEA. This CDR3 spans 13 amino acids. The V and J ends lost 6 bases and 8 bases, in that order; junction bases with no gene match: 8. The CDR3 DNA follows: TGCAGCGTGGTACTAGCGGGTCAATATGAGCAGTTCTTC. Translating gives CSVVLAGQYEQFF.

This clonotype was seen more than once but under ten times. The chain combines TRBV6-5 with TRBJ1-2; D remains ambiguous. Germline values: CDR1 MNHEY, CDR2 SVGAGI. This CDR3 spans 16 amino acids. Trimming removed 4 bases from V and 6 bases from J, with 21 bases in between. CDR3 DNA sequence: TGTGCCAGCAGTTCCGGCCGCGCCGGGGAACTAGATGGCTACACCTTC. Protein sequence: CASSSGRAGELDGYTF.

This clonotype was picked up many times. J is TRBJ2-1 and V is TRBV5-1; 10 positions agree with TRBD2. The CDR3 has 19 residues. CDR1 and CDR2 (germline): SGHRS, YFSETQ. V shed 4 bases and J 1 base; nucleotides not matched to a gene: 14. CDR3 coding DNA: TGCGCCAGCAGCGCGGGGTCGAGCGGGGGGGCCCCGTCCTACAATGAGCAGTTCTTC. Translating it yields CASSAGSSGGAPSYNEQFF.

This clonotype was detected only a few times. V and J are TRBV3-1 and TRBJ2-7; 10 nucleotides align to TRBD2. Trimming took 4 bases from V and 6 from J; bases not matched to a gene: 6. Germline CDR1 LGHDT, CDR2 YNNKEL (reference sequence). The CDR3 is made up of 14 amino acids. CDR3 DNA: TGTGCCAGCAGCCGGGGGACTAGCGTGGTCGAGCAGTACTTC. This gives the protein CASSRGTSVVEQYF.

This clonotype was counted only a few times. The chain uses TRBV24-1 and TRBJ2-2, with D possibly TRBD1 on 5 matching bases. CDR1 and CDR2 (germline): KGHDR, SFDVKD. Trimming cost V 5 bases and J 6 bases, with 9 bases left between them. The CDR3 length is 13 residues. CDR3 coding DNA: TGTGCCACCAGTGCAGGGTGGGCCGGGGAGCTGTTTTTT. It specifies CATSAGWAGELFF.

CDR3 region: CASSKEETQYF. CDR3 in DNA: TGTGCCAGCAGCAAAGAAGAGACCCAGTACTTC. The chain links TRBV7-9 to TRBJ2-5; D is unresolved. Germline CDR1 reads SEHNR; CDR2 reads FQNEAQ (reference sequence). The germline V and J ends were trimmed by 5 bases and 3 bases, with 4 bases remaining between them. CDR3 length equals 11 residues.

This clonotype was recorded a few times. The chain recombines TRBV6-5 with TRBJ2-2; no clear D gene. CDR3 length equals 15 residues. Germline CDR1 MNHEY, CDR2 SVGAGI. Deletions cut 0 bases from V and 1 base from J, with 6 bases between. The CDR3 sequence: CASSYSSGNTGELFF. CDR3 sequence (DNA): TGTGCCAGCAGTTACTCGTCTGGGAACACCGGGGAGCTGTTTTTT.

This clonotype has just a few counts. The V gene is TRBV5-6, the J gene TRBJ2-2, with D hard to call. The CDR3 totals 14 residues. V was clipped by 2 bases and J by 3 bases, with 8 bases between them. Germline V lookup: CDR1 SGHDT, CDR2 YYEEEE. CDR3 sequence reads: CASSFRGYTGELFF. CDR3 in DNA: TGTGCCAGCAGCTTCAGAGGTTACACCGGGGAGCTGTTTTTT. Full variable domain (outside the CDR3, taken from reference TRBV5-6 and TRBJ2-2): DAGVTQSPTHLIKTRGQQVTLRCSPKSGHDTVSWYQQALGQGPQFIFQYYEEEERQRGNFPDRFSGHQFPNYSSELNVNALLLGDSALYLCASSFRGYTGELFFGEGSRLTVL.

This clonotype has more than one count but fewer than ten. The CDR3: CASRSLGYGNTIYF. For the CDR3, the DNA is TGTGCCAGCCGTTCCCTAGGGTATGGAAACACCATATATTTT. The gene calls are TRBV6-6 and TRBJ1-3; no reliable D call. The germline V gene has CDR1 MNHNY and CDR2 SVGAGI (reference sequence). Trimming removed 8 bases at V and 3 bases at J, with 14 bases between. The CDR3 is made up of 14 amino acids.

The table lists this clonotype with a few counts. This chain joins TRBV7-9 and TRBJ1-1, with TRBD1 identical over 9 bases. The CDR3 totals 19 residues. The junction had 18 bases not matched to a gene; V was cut back by 7 bases and J by 0 bases. The germline gives CDR1 SEHNR, CDR2 FQNEAQ (reference sequence). CDR3 loop: CASTSTYADRGEMNTEAFF. The CDR3 region has the DNA TGTGCCAGCACCTCGACCTACGCGGACAGGGGCGAAATGAACACTGAAGCTTTCTTT.

This clonotype was counted only a few times. The chain employs TRBV6-5 and TRBJ2-7; 8 bases align to TRBD1. Trimming took 5 bases from V and 3 from J; bases not matched to a gene: 6. CDR3 length: 14 residues. Germline loops: CDR1 MNHEY, CDR2 SVGAGI. DNA for the CDR3: TGTGCCAGCAGTGCAGGACAGGGCCTCTACGAGCAGTACTTC. It specifies CASSAGQGLYEQYF.

The gene calls are TRBV10-3 and TRBJ2-3, with 8 nucleotides matching TRBD2. The CDR3 loop spans 14 amino acids. Germline V gene sequence: CDR1 ENHRY, CDR2 SYGVKD. With 2 bases clipped from V and 4 bases from J, the junction kept 2 bases outside the gene matches. In DNA form, the CDR3 reads TGTGCCATCAGTGAGCGGGGGGGCCCAGATACGCAGTATTTT. Translated: CAISERGGPDTQYF.

The chain links TRBV10-3 to TRBJ2-7, with 8 bases identical to TRBD1. The CDR3 contains 16 residues. Germline V gene lookup returns CDR1 ENHRY and CDR2 SYGVKD. Trimming cost V 6 bases and J 2 bases; bases outside gene matches: 12. CDR3 protein: CAISGGSGQATYEQYF. The CDR3 DNA reads as TGTGCCATCAGCGGGGGTTCGGGACAGGCCACCTACGAGCAGTACTTC.